This TCR beta chain emerged from a study of CD8+ T cells in alopecia areata. Study context: Treated patients swallowed 5 to 10 mg of oral tofacitinib twice daily. After 6 to 18 months of tofacitinib, follow-up continued 6 months off drug.

Lesional scalp punch biopsies and peripheral blood were collected from alopecia areata patients. The sorting of PBMCs gave CD4+ and CD8+ T cells. RNA, once extracted, was reverse transcribed into cDNA for use as the sequencing template. Profiled with immunoSEQ multiplex PCR; TCRdb holds only in-frame clones, not every one. The data show roughly 97,000 clones, about two fifths seen once. CDR3 size: 15 residues. Germline CDR1 is MGHDK and CDR2 is SYGVNS. Trimming cost V 5 bases and J 2 bases, with 14 bases left between them. This clonotype originated in a human donor with alopecia areata. The chain carries TRBV25-1 and TRBJ2-3; possibly TRBD2 for D (6 bases). Sequencing was carried out using CD4+ T cells sorted from blood. CDR3 sequence: CASSRAGGTTDTQYF. The DNA of the CDR3 is TGTGCCAGCAGTAGAGCGGGCGGAACCACAGATACGCAGTATTTT.